This TCR beta chain was retrieved from a study of blood T cell repertoires in COVID-19. Study details: There were acute and convalescent COVID-19 samples, and they came from the United States, Italy and Spain.

Allocation to cohorts depended on clinical history reported by the participants. V gave up 5 bases and J gave up 8 bases; unmatched junction bases: 9. Germline CDR1 reads MNHEY; CDR2 reads SVGEGT. The CDR3 is made up of 14 amino acids. TCRdb keeps only in-frame clones here, not all; method: immunoSEQ multiplex PCR. The sample shows nearly 200,000 clones, 65% to 85% of them seen only once. The TCR originated in a man in his forties who had recovered from COVID-19. The specimen was PBMCs or T cells enriched from blood (not recorded which). The gene calls are TRBV6-2 or TRBV6-3 and TRBJ2-1, with 7 bases aligning to TRBD1. CDR3 DNA sequence: TGTGCCAGCAGTAGGGGGCGTACCACCCATGAGCAGTTCTTC. Encoded protein: CASSRGRTTHEQFF.